The 2 T cell receptor beta chains below come from one sample, sequenced in a study of blood T cell repertoires in COVID-19. The protocol was immunoSEQ multiplex PCR, while the TCRdb copy is restricted to in-frame clones and leaves out a portion. Of 260,000 or so clones in the sample, about 91% were seen once. What was sequenced was PBMCs or T cells enriched from blood (not recorded which). Receptor source: a woman in her forties with acute COVID-19.

This clone was recorded once. The chain couples TRBV7-9 to TRBJ1-4; the match to TRBD1 covers 11 bases. This CDR3 comprises 15 residues. The germline CDR1 and CDR2 sequences are SEHNR and FQNEAQ (reference sequence). Trimming cost V 10 bases and J 7 bases; bases outside gene matches: 11. In DNA, the CDR3 is TGTGCCACCTCGGACAGGGGGCGCGGTGGTGAAAAACTGTTTTTT. Translated: CATSDRGRGGEKLFF.

The chain employs TRBV4-3 and TRBJ2-1; D not certain. The germline V gene encodes CDR1 LGHNA and CDR2 YSLEER. This CDR3 has 15 amino acids. The V end was cut by 0 bases, the J end by 7 bases, with 13 bases between. CDR3 sequence (DNA): TGCGCCAGCAGCCAAGATTCCACGACCAGGAATGAGCAGTTCTTC. Translated, it gives CASSQDSTTRNEQFF.